The clone carrying this T cell receptor (beta chain) was recorded at least ten times. Its target is not known. Mismatch with germline at one junction end may stem from a read error. It was with a sample-barcoded 5' primer and a J-beta primer mix that a second PCR of roughly 7 to 12 cycles was run. TCRdb passed the 5' RACE reads through MiXCR, listing each CDR3 protein once. The table lists about 1.1 million distinct CDR3 sequences, 35% to 40% of them singletons. This sample stems from a study of blood T cells in healthy people across ages. Findings and caveats of the study: Aged donors had fewer naive CD4+ cells and lower diversity than long-lived donors.

Sample: blood. This sequence originates from a man between 18 and 29 years old in good health.

In DNA, the CDR3 is TGTGCCAGCAGCGCGACAGGGGGCGCCGGGCAGCTGTTTTTT. It yields the protein CASSATGGAGQLFF. The chain links TRBV9 to TRBJ2-2, with TRBD1 identical over 10 bases. CDR3 length equals 14 residues. Germline V gives CDR1 SGDLS, CDR2 YYNGEE. Supplemented by reference TRBV9 and TRBJ2-2, the full variable domain reads DSGVTQTPKHLITATGQRVTLRCSPRSGDLSVYWYQQSLDQGLQFLIQYYNGEERAKGNILERFSAQQFPDLHSELNLSSLELGDSALYFCASSATGGAGQLFFGEGSRLTVL.